The rows below give T cell receptor beta chains drawn from one sample of a study of T cell repertoires in cytomegalovirus infection. Via MiXCR, TCRdb re-called the reads, giving one row per CDR3 protein. Among around 430,000 distinct CDR3 sequences listed, about 42% were seen once. Antigens of these TCRs are unknown. The starting material was cultured PBMCs, obtained from culture after CMV antigen stimulation. The receptors shown here come from a human donor in good health (CMV status not recorded). Some clones in this sample may be carry-over from other donors' samples. Both conserved end residues are part of each CDR3. The D gene is left open where the match is weak. For some rows the clone size is stated as once, few or many, or as a class when expanded; others skip it.

D | J | V | size | CDR3 | DNA
TRBD1 | TRBJ2-2 | TRBV6-2/TRBV6-3 | NA | CASSYHGQGSTGELFF | TGTGCCAGCAGTTATCACGGACAGGGAAGCACCGGGGAGCTGTTTTTT
NA | TRBJ2-3 | TRBV2 | NA | CATSEYNTDTQYF | TGTGCCACCTCGGAATACAACACAGATACGCAGTATTTT
TRBD2 | TRBJ2-1 | TRBV5-4 | NA | CASSSTSGASYNEQFF | TGTGCCAGCAGCTCTACTAGCGGGGCATCCTACAATGAGCAGTTCTTC
TRBD1 | TRBJ2-3 | TRBV10-3 | few | CAIRGAHRDSRTDTQYF | TGTGCCATCAGGGGGGCACACAGGGACAGCCGCACAGATACGCAGTATTTT
NA | TRBJ1-2 | TRBV7-6 | NA | CASSQQNTF | TGTGCCAGCTCTCAGCAAAACACCTTC
TRBD1 | TRBJ1-1 | TRBV12-3/TRBV12-4 | NA | CASSPDRGTFF | TGTGCCAGCAGCCCGGACAGGGGAACTTTCTTT
TRBD2 | TRBJ2-2 | TRBV20-1 | NA | CSARDVRSAGGYDANTGELFF | TGCAGTGCTAGAGACGTCAGGTCAGCGGGGGGCTACGATGCGAACACCGGGGAGCTGTTTTTT
NA | TRBJ1-3 | TRBV30 | NA | CAWSLVRTVSGNTIYF | TGTGCCTGGAGTCTCGTCAGGACAGTCTCTGGAAACACCATATATTTT
NA | TRBJ2-7 | TRBV6-2/TRBV6-3 | few | CASSYPTSSAWTYEQYF | TGTGCCAGCAGTTACCCTACTAGTAGCGCTTGGACCTACGAGCAGTACTTC
NA | TRBJ1-4 | TRBV28 | few | CASSLSRVGEKLFF | TGTGCCAGCAGTTTGAGCAGGGTCGGCGAAAAACTGTTTTTT
NA | TRBJ1-3 | TRBV10-3 | few | CAISEERNTIYF | TGTGCCATCAGTGAGGAGCGAAACACCATATATTTT
TRBD2 | TRBJ2-3 | TRBV6-1 | NA | CASRVPTSGGTDTQYF | TGTGCCAGCAGGGTCCCCACTAGCGGGGGGACAGATACGCAGTATTTT
NA | TRBJ1-2 | TRBV19 | once | CASRSTEIYGYTF | TGTGCCAGTAGATCCACCGAGATCTATGGCTACACCTTC
TRBD2 | TRBJ2-7 | TRBV6-1 | NA | CASSETSGSYEQYF | TGTGCCAGCAGTGAAACCAGCGGGAGCTACGAGCAGTACTTC
NA | TRBJ2-2 | TRBV2 | NA | CATVSGGELFF | TGTGCCACGGTATCGGGCGGGGAGCTGTTTTTT
NA | TRBJ2-1 | TRBV10-3 | once | CAAQGPPYNEQFF | TGTGCCGCCCAGGGTCCCCCCTACAATGAGCAGTTCTTC
NA | TRBJ2-7 | TRBV5-1 | NA | CASRRGEARDEQYF | TGCGCCAGCAGGCGAGGGGAGGCCAGGGACGAGCAGTACTTC
NA | TRBJ2-7 | TRBV7-9 | NA | CASSPAGGGSVYEQYF | TGTGCCAGCAGCCCCGCAGGGGGAGGCTCCGTGTACGAGCAGTACTTC
TRBD1 | TRBJ2-1 | TRBV6-1 | NA | CASTPPGQGLMRQFF | TGTGCCAGCACCCCACCGGGACAGGGATTAATGAGGCAGTTCTTC
NA | TRBJ2-3 | TRBV28 | few | CASSSPRTGPRPRGGTDTQYF | TGTGCCAGCAGTTCCCCCCGGACAGGCCCACGACCCCGGGGGGGCACAGATACGCAGTATTTT
TRBD1 | TRBJ2-2 | TRBV6-1 | NA | CASKDRMNTGELFF | TGTGCCAGCAAGGACAGGATGAACACCGGGGAGCTGTTTTTT
TRBD1 | TRBJ2-5 | TRBV7-9 | NA | CASRVDRGETQYF | TGTGCCAGCAGGGTCGACAGGGGAGAGACCCAGTACTTC
NA | TRBJ1-1 | TRBV20-1 | few | CSASNPGANTEAFF | TGCAGTGCGTCCAACCCGGGGGCTAACACTGAAGCTTTCTTT